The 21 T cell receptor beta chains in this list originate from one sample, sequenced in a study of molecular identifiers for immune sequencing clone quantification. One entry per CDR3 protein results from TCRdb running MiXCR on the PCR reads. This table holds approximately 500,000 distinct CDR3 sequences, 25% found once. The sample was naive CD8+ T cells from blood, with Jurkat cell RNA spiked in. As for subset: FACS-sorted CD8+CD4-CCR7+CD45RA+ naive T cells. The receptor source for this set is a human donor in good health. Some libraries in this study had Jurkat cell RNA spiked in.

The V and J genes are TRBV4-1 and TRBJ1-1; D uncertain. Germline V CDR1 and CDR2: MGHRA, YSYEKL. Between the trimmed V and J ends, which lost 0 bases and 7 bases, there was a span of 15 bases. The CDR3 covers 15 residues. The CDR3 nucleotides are TGCGCCAGCAGCCAAGACCCGGTGATGGTCGGTGAAGCTTTCTTT. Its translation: CASSQDPVMVGEAFF.

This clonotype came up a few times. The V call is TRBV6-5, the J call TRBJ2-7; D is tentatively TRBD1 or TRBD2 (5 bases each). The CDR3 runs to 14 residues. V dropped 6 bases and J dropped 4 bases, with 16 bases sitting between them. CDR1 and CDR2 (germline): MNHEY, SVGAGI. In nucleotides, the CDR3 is TGTGCCAGCAGGCCCGGGACCGACCCTTACGAGCAGTACTTC. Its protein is CASRPGTDPYEQYF.

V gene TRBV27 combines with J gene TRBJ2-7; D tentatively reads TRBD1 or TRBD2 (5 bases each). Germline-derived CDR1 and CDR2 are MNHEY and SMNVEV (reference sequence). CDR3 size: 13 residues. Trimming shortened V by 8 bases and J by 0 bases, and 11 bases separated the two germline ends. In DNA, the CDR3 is TGTGCCAGCGCGTGGGGGAGCTCCTACGAGCAGTACTTC. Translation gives CASAWGSSYEQYF.

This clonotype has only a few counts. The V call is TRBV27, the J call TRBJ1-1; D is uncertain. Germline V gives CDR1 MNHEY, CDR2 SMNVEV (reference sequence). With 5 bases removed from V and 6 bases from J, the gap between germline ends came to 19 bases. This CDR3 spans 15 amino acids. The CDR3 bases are TGTGCCAGCAGTCCTTACGGGGTTCTGGATCCTGAAGCTTTCTTT. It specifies CASSPYGVLDPEAFF.

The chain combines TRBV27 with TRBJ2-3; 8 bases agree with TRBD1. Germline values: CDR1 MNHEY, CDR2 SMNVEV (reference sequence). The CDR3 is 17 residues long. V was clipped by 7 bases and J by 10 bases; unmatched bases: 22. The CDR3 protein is CASTPAPDREPDTAQYF. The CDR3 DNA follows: TGTGCCAGCACCCCAGCCCCGGACAGGGAACCAGATACGGCGCAGTATTTT.

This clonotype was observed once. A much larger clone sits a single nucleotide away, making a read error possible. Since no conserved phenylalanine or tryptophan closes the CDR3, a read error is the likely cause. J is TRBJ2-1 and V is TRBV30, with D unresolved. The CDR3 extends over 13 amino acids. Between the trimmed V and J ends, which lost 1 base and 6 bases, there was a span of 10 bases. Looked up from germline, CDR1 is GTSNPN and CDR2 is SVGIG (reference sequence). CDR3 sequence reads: CAWSESRSNEQFL. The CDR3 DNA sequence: TGTGCCTGGAGTGAAAGCAGATCCAATGAGCAGTTCTTA.

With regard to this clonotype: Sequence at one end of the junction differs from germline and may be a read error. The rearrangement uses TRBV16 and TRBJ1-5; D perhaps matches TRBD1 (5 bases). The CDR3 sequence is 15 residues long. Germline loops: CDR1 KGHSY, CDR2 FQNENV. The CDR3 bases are TGTGCCAGCAGCCGGGGGATTGGGGGTGCTCAGCCCCGGCATTTT. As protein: CASSRGIGGAQPRHF.

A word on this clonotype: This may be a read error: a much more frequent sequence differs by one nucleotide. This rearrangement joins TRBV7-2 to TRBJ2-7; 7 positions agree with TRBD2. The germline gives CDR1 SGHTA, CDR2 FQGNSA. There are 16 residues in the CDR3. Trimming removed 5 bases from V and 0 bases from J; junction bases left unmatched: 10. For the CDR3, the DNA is TGTGCCAGCAGCACCCTCCGAGCGGGGTTCTCCTACGAGCAGTACTTC. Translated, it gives CASSTLRAGFSYEQYF. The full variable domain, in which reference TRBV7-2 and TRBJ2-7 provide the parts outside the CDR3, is GAGVSQSPSNKVTEKGKDVELRCDPISGHTALYWYRQSLGQGLEFLIYFQGNSAPDKSGLPSDRFSAERTGGSVSTLTIQRTQQEDSAVYLCASSTLRAGFSYEQYFGPGTRLTVT.

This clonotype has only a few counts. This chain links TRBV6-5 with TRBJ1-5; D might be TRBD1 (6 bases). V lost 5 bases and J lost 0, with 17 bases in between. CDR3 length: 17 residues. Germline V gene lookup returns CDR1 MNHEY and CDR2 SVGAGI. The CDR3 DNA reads TGTGCCAGCAGTCCCTCCGGGGGCGGCTATAGCAATCAGCCCCAGCATTTT. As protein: CASSPSGGGYSNQPQHF.

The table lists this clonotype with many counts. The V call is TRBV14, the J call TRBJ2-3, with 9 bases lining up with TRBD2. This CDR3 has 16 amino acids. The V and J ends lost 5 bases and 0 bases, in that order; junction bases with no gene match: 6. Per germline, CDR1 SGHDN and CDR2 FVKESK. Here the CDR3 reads CASSKMTSGSTDTQYF. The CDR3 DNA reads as TGTGCCAGCAGCAAGATGACTAGCGGTAGCACAGATACGCAGTATTTT.

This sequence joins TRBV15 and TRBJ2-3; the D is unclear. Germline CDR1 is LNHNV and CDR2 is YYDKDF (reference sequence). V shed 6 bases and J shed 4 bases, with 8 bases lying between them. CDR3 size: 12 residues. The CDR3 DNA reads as TGTGCCACCAGAGAAATTTCAGATACGCAGTATTTT. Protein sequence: CATREISDTQYF.

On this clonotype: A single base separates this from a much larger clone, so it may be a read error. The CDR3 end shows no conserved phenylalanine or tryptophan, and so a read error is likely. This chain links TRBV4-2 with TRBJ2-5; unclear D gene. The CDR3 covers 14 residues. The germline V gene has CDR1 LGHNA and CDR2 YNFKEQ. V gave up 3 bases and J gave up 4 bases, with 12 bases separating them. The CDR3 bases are TGTGCCAGCAGCCAGCCCATCGGTTCAGAGACCCAGTACCTC. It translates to CASSQPIGSETQYL.

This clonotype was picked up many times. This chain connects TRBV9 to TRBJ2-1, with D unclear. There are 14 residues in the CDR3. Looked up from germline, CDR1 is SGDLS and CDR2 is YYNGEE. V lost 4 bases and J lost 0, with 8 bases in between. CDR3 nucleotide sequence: TGTGCCAGCAGCATCGAAAGCTCCTACAATGAGCAGTTCTTC. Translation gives CASSIESSYNEQFF.

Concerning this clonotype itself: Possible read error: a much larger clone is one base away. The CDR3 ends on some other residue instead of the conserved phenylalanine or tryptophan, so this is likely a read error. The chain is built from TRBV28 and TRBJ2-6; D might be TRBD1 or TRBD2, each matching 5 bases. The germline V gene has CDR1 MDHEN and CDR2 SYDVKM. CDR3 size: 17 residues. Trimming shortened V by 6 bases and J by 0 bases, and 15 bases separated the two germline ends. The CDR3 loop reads CASRKGTPYSGANVLTI. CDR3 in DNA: TGTGCCAGCAGGAAGGGGACCCCCTACTCTGGGGCCAACGTCCTGACTATC.

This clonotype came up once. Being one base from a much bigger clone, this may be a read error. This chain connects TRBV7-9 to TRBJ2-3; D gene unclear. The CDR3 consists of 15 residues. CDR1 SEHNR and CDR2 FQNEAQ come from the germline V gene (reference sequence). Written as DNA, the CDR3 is TGTGCCAGCAGCTTATCGTACGGATACACAGATGCGCAGTATTTT. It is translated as CASSLSYGYTDAQYF.

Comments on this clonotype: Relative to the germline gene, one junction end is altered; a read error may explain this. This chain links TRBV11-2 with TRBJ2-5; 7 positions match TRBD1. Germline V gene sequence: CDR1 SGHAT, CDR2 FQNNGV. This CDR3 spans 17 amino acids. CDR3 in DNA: TGTGCCAGCAGCTTGTATGGGACCGGGACAGAGAAAGAGCCCCAGTACTTC. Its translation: CASSLYGTGTEKEPQYF. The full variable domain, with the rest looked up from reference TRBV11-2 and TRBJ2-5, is EAGVAQSPRYKIIEKRQSVAFWCNPISGHATLYWYQQILGQGPKLLIQFQNNGVVDDSQLPKDRFSAERLKGVDSTLKIQPAKLEDSAVYLCASSLYGTGTEKEPQYFGPGTRLLVL.

CDR3 nucleotide sequence: TGTGCCAGCAGCCCATTCGCCAATGAGCAGTTCTTC. Its protein is CASSPFANEQFF. This chain connects TRBV7-6 to TRBJ2-1, with D hard to call. The CDR3 length is 12 residues. Trimming removed 5 bases at V and 6 bases at J, with 8 bases between. Germline CDR1 and CDR2: SGHVS and FNYEAQ. Full variable domain (outside the CDR3, taken from reference TRBV7-6 and TRBJ2-1): GAGVSQSPRYKVTKRGQDVALRCDPISGHVSLYWYRQALGQGPEFLTYFNYEAQQDKSGLPNDRFSAERPEGSISTLTIQRTEQRDSAMYRCASSPFANEQFFGPGTRLTVL.

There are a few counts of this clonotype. The CDR3 reads CASSFPGGGDTQYF. In nucleotides, the CDR3 is TGTGCCAGCAGTTTCCCCGGGGGGGGAGATACGCAGTATTTT. The genes are TRBV12-3 or TRBV12-4 and TRBJ2-3; 8 bases agree with TRBD2. The CDR3 spans 14 residues. J gave up 5 bases and V 3 bases, and 4 bases lay outside the gene matches.

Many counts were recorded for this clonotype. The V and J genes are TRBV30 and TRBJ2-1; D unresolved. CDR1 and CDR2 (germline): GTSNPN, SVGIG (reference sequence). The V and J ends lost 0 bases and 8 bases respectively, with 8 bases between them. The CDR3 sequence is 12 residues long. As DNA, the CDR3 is TGTGCCTGGAGTGTTATCGGGTATGAGCAGTTCTTC. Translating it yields CAWSVIGYEQFF. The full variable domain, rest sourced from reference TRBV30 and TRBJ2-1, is SQTIHQWPATLVQPVGSPLSLECTVEGTSNPNLYWYRQAAGRGLQLLFYSVGIGQISSEVPQNLSASRPQDRQFILSSKKLLLSDSGFYLCAWSVIGYEQFFGPGTRLTVL.

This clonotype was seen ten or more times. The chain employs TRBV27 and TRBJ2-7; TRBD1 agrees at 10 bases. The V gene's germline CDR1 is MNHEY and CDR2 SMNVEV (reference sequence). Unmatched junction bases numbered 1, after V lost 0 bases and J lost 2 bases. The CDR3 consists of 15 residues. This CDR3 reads CASSLSGQGAYEQYF. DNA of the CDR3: TGTGCCAGCAGTTTATCTGGACAGGGGGCCTACGAGCAGTACTTC.

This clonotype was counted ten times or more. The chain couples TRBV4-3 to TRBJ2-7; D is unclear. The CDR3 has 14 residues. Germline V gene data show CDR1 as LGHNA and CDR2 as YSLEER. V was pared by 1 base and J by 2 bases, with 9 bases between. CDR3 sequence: CASSQVRGTYEQYF. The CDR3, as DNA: TGCGCCAGCAGCCAAGTTAGAGGAACCTACGAGCAGTACTTC.